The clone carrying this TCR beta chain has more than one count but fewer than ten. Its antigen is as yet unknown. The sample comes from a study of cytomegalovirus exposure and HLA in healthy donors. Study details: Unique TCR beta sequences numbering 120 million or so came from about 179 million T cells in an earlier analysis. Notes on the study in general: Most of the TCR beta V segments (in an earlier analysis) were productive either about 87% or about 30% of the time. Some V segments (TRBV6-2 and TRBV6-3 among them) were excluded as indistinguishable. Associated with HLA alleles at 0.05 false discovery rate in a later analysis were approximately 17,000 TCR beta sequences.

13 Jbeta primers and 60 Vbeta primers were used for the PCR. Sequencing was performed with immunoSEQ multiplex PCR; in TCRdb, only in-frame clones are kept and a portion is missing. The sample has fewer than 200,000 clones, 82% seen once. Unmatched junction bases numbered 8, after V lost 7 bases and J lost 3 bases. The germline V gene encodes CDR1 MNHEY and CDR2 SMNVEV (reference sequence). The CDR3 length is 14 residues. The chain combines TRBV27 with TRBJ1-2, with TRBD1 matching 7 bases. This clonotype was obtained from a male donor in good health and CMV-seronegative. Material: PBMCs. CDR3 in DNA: TGTGCCAGCACCAGGACAGGTGCTGACTATGGCTACACCTTC. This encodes CASTRTGADYGYTF.